The following is a T cell receptor (beta chain) sequence with its context. This sample was taken from a study of blood T cell repertoires in COVID-19. Study details: Collection of acute and convalescent COVID-19 samples took place in the United States, Italy and Spain. The cDNA or gDNA used as material had been derived from T cells, B-cell-depleted T cells, or PBMCs.

Trimming at V came to 6 bases and at J to 6 bases, leaving 14 bases not matched to a gene. The CDR3 length is 15 residues. CDR1 is MNHNY and CDR2 is SVGAGI in the germline V gene (reference sequence). The study recruited people aged roughly 18 to 89 years across approximately 23 US areas. Symptom resolution, clearance, or two negative PCRs marked donors in Cohort 3 as recovered. The repertoire was sequenced with immunoSEQ multiplex PCR; TCRdb's copy has only in-frame clones and lacks some. The table lists around 380,000 clones, around 87% of them singletons, with 1.3% in the top ten. Sequencing was performed on PBMCs or T cells enriched from blood (not recorded which). The chain carries TRBV6-6 and TRBJ2-7, with 7 bases lining up with TRBD1. The sequence was collected from a man younger than 45 who had recovered from COVID-19. CDR3 nucleotides: TGTGCCAGCAGGCTCCCCGGGACAGCTTTAGTCGAGCAGTACTTC. As protein: CASRLPGTALVEQYF.